These 25 T cell receptor beta chains originate from one sample sequenced in a study of patients and donors after allogeneic stem cell transplantation. TCRdb ran MiXCR on the RT-PCR reads and lists one entry per CDR3 protein. The sample records 9,000 to 10,000 distinct CDR3 sequences, about 6.4% being singletons. The material sequenced was blood, either unsorted or a sorted T cell fraction (not recorded which). The source of these receptors is a human donor who was either an allogeneic HSCT recipient or a stem cell or donor lymphocyte infusion donor (not recorded which). It is not recorded whose cells these are; they may come from a transplant donor.

In its sample, this clonotype was seen a few times. The chain carries TRBV4-3 and TRBJ2-5, with 12 bases fitting TRBD2. The CDR3 length is 14 residues. Germline lookup yields CDR1 LGHNA and CDR2 YSLEER. V dropped 0 bases and J dropped 9; count of bases not matched to a gene: 2. CDR3 sequence (DNA): TGCGCCAGCAGCCAAGATTCTAGCGGGAGGGCCCAGTACTTC. Residues: CASSQDSSGRAQYF.

V is TRBV28 and J is TRBJ1-5; 7 bases line up with TRBD1. There are 15 residues in the CDR3. J gave up 8 bases and V 5 bases, and 12 bases lay outside the gene matches. Germline V lookup: CDR1 MDHEN, CDR2 SYDVKM. The CDR3 loop reads CASSTRQGLGEPQHF. CDR3 coding DNA: TGTGCCAGCAGTACGCGACAGGGTTTGGGGGAGCCCCAGCATTTT.

This clonotype appeared many times. The chain uses TRBV18 and TRBJ1-2; D not certain. The V gene lost 8 bases and the J gene lost 6 bases, with 22 bases spanning the gap. Germline CDR1 KGHSH, CDR2 LQKENI. This CDR3 is built from 15 residues. CDR3 protein: CASARLDRARDGYTF. CDR3 nucleotides: TGTGCCAGCGCCCGGTTAGATCGCGCTCGGGATGGCTACACCTTC.

This clonotype appeared many times. This chain joins TRBV20-1 and TRBJ2-2; TRBD2 matches 7 bases. The CDR3 runs 13 residues. Germline CDR1 reads DFQATT; CDR2 reads SNEGSKA (reference sequence). V was clipped by 6 bases and J by 6 bases; unmatched bases: 7. The CDR3 spells CSARTSVAGELFF. CDR3 in DNA: TGCAGTGCAAGGACTAGTGTCGCCGGGGAGCTGTTTTTT.

This clonotype occurred a few times. A much larger clone differs by one base, so this may be a read error. The J gene is TRBJ2-7, the V gene TRBV5-1; D is possibly TRBD1 (5 bases). The CDR3 contains 12 residues. Germline-derived CDR1 and CDR2 are SGHRS and YFSETQ. V was clipped by 0 bases and J by 6 bases, with 7 bases between them. CDR3 sequence (DNA): TGCGCCAGCAGCTTGGCAGGGTTCGAGCAGTACTTC. This encodes CASSLAGFEQYF.

This clonotype was recorded many times. The chain links TRBV12-3 or TRBV12-4 to TRBJ2-7; D is possibly TRBD2 (5 bases). The CDR3 runs 15 residues. V dropped 7 bases and J dropped 3 bases, with 19 bases sitting between them. For the CDR3, the DNA is TGTGCCAGCACCCACTCTGGGAGTTACCGCTACGAGCAGTACTTC. Protein sequence: CASTHSGSYRYEQYF.

Many counts were recorded for this clonotype. The chain is built from TRBV6-2 or TRBV6-3 and TRBJ2-4; D remains unclear. This CDR3 spans 13 amino acids. CDR1 and CDR2 from the germline V gene are MNHEY and SVGEGT. Trimming stripped 10 bases from V and 0 bases from J, with 10 bases between. CDR3 region: CATEAVAKNIQYF. The CDR3 bases are TGTGCCACCGAGGCGGTAGCCAAAAACATTCAGTACTTC.

The chain combines TRBV28 with TRBJ2-3; TRBD2 matches 8 bases. V trimming: 6 bases; J trimming: 5 bases; junction bases outside the gene matches: 4. The CDR3 contains 13 residues. Germline values: CDR1 MDHEN, CDR2 SYDVKM. CDR3 sequence (DNA): TGTGCCAGCAGCCCGGGGGGGAGAGATACGCAGTATTTT. This sequence encodes CASSPGGRDTQYF.

This clonotype was recorded at least ten times. The chain uses TRBV9 and TRBJ1-6; D remains ambiguous. The germline V gene has CDR1 SGDLS and CDR2 YYNGEE. This CDR3 is 16 amino acids long. The germline V and J ends were trimmed by 3 bases and 7 bases, with 17 bases remaining between them. CDR3 DNA: TGTGCCAGCAGCGGGGAACGGTCACTCCGGAATTCACCCCTCCACTTT. Its translation: CASSGERSLRNSPLHF. Using reference TRBV9 and TRBJ1-6 for the parts outside the CDR3, the full variable domain is DSGVTQTPKHLITATGQRVTLRCSPRSGDLSVYWYQQSLDQGLQFLIQYYNGEERAKGNILERFSAQQFPDLHSELNLSSLELGDSALYFCASSGERSLRNSPLHFGNGTRLTVT.

By share, this clonotype ranks as medium-sized (0.01 to 0.1%). The chain employs TRBV20-1 and TRBJ2-3; the D gene is possibly TRBD1 (5 bases). Germline V CDR1 and CDR2: DFQATT, SNEGSKA (reference sequence). Trimming left V 3 bases short and J 2 bases short, with 18 bases between. CDR3 length equals 16 residues. CDR3: CSARRLQGLFTDTQYF. The CDR3 DNA reads as TGCAGTGCTAGGCGCCTGCAGGGTCTCTTCACAGATACGCAGTATTTT.

This clonotype has ten or more counts. The V gene is TRBV7-2, the J gene TRBJ1-1, with D unresolved. Germline V gene data show CDR1 as SGHTA and CDR2 as FQGNSA. This CDR3 comprises 16 residues. With 6 bases removed from V and 0 bases from J, the gap between germline ends came to 17 bases. CDR3 loop: CASSLNPATVNTEAFF. The CDR3 bases are TGTGCCAGCAGTCTAAATCCCGCGACGGTGAACACTGAAGCTTTCTTT.

This clonotype was detected only a few times. In DNA, the CDR3 is TGTGCCAGCTCACCGCGCACGGACTACGAGCAGTACTTC. Amino acids: CASSPRTDYEQYF. This chain joins TRBV18 and TRBJ2-7; no clear D gene. There are 13 residues in the CDR3. Trimming took off 3 bases at V and 3 bases at J, with 9 bases between the two ends. Germline CDR1 and CDR2: KGHSH and LQKENI.

This clonotype was observed a handful of times. The chain uses TRBV20-1 and TRBJ2-2, with 10 bases lining up with TRBD2. Trimming cost V 4 bases and J 8 bases; bases outside gene matches: 7. CDR1 is DFQATT, CDR2 SNEGSKA, per germline (reference sequence). The CDR3 spans 14 residues. The CDR3 DNA reads TGCAGTGCTAAAGCGGGAGGGCCAGCTGGGGAGCTGTTTTTT. Its protein product is CSAKAGGPAGELFF.

The sample holds a few counts of this clonotype. The rearrangement joins TRBV6-5 to TRBJ2-3; no firm D call. The germline V gene encodes CDR1 MNHEY and CDR2 SVGAGI. V gave up 2 bases and J gave up 2 bases, with 8 bases separating them. CDR3 length: 14 residues. CDR3 loop: CASSYAPFTDTQYF. The CDR3 DNA is TGTGCCAGCAGTTACGCCCCTTTCACAGATACGCAGTATTTT.

The chain joins TRBV27 to TRBJ2-7, with 7 bases lining up with TRBD1. After removal of 5 bases from V and 2 bases from J, the junction contained 3 bases not matched to a gene. This CDR3 is built from 13 residues. CDR1 is MNHEY and CDR2 is SMNVEV in the germline V gene (reference sequence). The CDR3 protein is CASSKDRTYEQYF. The CDR3 DNA is TGTGCCAGCAGTAAGGACAGGACCTACGAGCAGTACTTC.

This clonotype appeared a few times. V is TRBV7-8 and J is TRBJ2-3; D might be TRBD2 (5 bases). CDR3 size: 15 residues. Per germline, CDR1 SGHVS and CDR2 FQNEAQ. Between the trimmed V and J ends, which lost 5 bases and 2 bases, there was a span of 14 bases. The CDR3 DNA reads TGTGCCAGCAGCGGAATGACTACTATCACAGATACGCAGTATTTT. This sequence encodes CASSGMTTITDTQYF.

The CDR3 region is CASTLQGLENTGELFF. CDR3 sequence (DNA): TGTGCCAGCACTCTGCAGGGACTAGAGAACACCGGGGAGCTGTTTTTT. V gene TRBV2 combines with J gene TRBJ2-2, with 8 positions matching TRBD2. Losses at the gene ends were 7 bases for V and 1 base for J; bases not matched to a gene: 8. The CDR3 consists of 16 residues. Germline CDR1 is SNHLY and CDR2 is FYNNEI. Looking up the rest from reference TRBV2 and TRBJ2-2 gives the full variable domain: EPEVTQTPSHQVTQMGQEVILRCVPISNHLYFYWYRQILGQKVEFLVSFYNNEISEKSEIFDDQFSVERPDGSNFTLKIRSTKLEDSAMYFCASTLQGLENTGELFFGEGSRLTVL.

This clonotype showed up just a few times. The chain is built from TRBV29-1 and TRBJ2-1; weak D call: TRBD1 (6 bases). CDR1 and CDR2 (germline): SQVTM, ANQGSEA. The CDR3 is 13 amino acids. Between the trimmed V and J ends, which lost 4 bases and 2 bases, there was a span of 9 bases. The chain's CDR3 is CSVVRDTYNEQFF. CDR3 nucleotide sequence: TGCAGCGTTGTTAGGGACACCTACAATGAGCAGTTCTTC.

At least ten counts were recorded for this clonotype. The chain is built from TRBV5-4 and TRBJ1-2; 7 bases fit TRBD1. The germline gives CDR1 SGHNT, CDR2 YYREEE (reference sequence). V lost 3 bases to trimming and J lost 5 bases; unmatched junction nucleotides: 10. The CDR3 spans 15 residues. The CDR3 reads CASSYSTGAQYGYTF. As DNA, the CDR3 is TGTGCCAGCAGCTATTCAACAGGGGCTCAATATGGCTACACCTTC. Combining the CDR3 with reference TRBV5-4 and TRBJ1-2 gives the whole variable domain ETGVTQSPTHLIKTRGQQVTLRCSSQSGHNTVSWYQQALGQGPQFIFQYYREEENGRGNFPPRFSGLQFPNYSSELNVNALELDDSALYLCASSYSTGAQYGYTFGSGTRLTVV.

This clonotype was recorded at least ten times. The chain links TRBV10-3 to TRBJ2-1; 11 bases fit TRBD2. V gave up 3 bases and J gave up 8 bases; unmatched junction bases: 6. There are 15 residues in the CDR3. The germline gives CDR1 ENHRY, CDR2 SYGVKD. In DNA form, the CDR3 reads TGTGCCATCAGTGAAGGCCTAGCGGGAGGCGATGAGCAGTTCTTC. Translation gives CAISEGLAGGDEQFF.

This clonotype appeared many times. The chain couples TRBV9 to TRBJ2-1; TRBD2 agrees at 7 bases. V shed 0 bases, J shed 9 bases, and the junction held 6 bases outside the gene matches. The CDR3 contains 14 residues. Germline assignment: CDR1 SGDLS and CDR2 YYNGEE. The CDR3 DNA follows: TGTGCCAGCAGCGTAGTCCCAGGGAGGGGTGAGCAGTTCTTC. Protein sequence: CASSVVPGRGEQFF.

This clonotype was counted ten times or more. The chain links TRBV6-5 to TRBJ1-1; D unclear. There are 14 residues in the CDR3. Germline CDR1 reads MNHEY; CDR2 reads SVGAGI. Trimming shortened V by 2 bases and J by 4 bases, and 11 bases separated the two germline ends. The CDR3 here is CASSYLVGSTEAFF. The CDR3 DNA reads TGTGCCAGCAGTTACCTCGTGGGGAGCACTGAAGCTTTCTTT.

This clonotype was recorded many times. J is TRBJ2-2 and V is TRBV14; D is perhaps TRBD2 (5 bases). This CDR3 spans 15 amino acids. Germline values: CDR1 SGHDN, CDR2 FVKESK. Trimming stripped 2 bases from V and 4 bases from J, with 11 bases between. The CDR3 loop is CASSQYSSSTGELFF. The CDR3 DNA sequence: TGTGCCAGCAGCCAATATTCTAGCTCCACCGGGGAGCTGTTTTTT. Drawing the rest from reference TRBV14 and TRBJ2-2, the complete variable domain is EAGVTQFPSHSVIEKGQTVTLRCDPISGHDNLYWYRRVMGKEIKFLLHFVKESKQDESGMPNNRFLAERTGGTYSTLKVQPAELEDSGVYFCASSQYSSSTGELFFGEGSRLTVL.

This clonotype was seen at least ten times. The V and J genes are TRBV11-2 and TRBJ1-5; no reliable D call. The CDR3 is 13 amino acids. V lost 2 bases and J 3 bases, leaving 5 bases between the germline ends. In germline, CDR1 is SGHAT, CDR2 FQNNGV. In nucleotides, the CDR3 is TGTGCCAGCAGCTTAAATGCCAATCAGCCCCAGCATTTT. Protein sequence: CASSLNANQPQHF.

By proportion, this clonotype is medium-sized. V usage is TRBV2 and J usage is TRBJ2-7, with 8 bases lining up with TRBD2. The J segment lost 2 bases and the V segment lost 7 bases, leaving 4 bases of the junction unmatched. Germline V gene lookup returns CDR1 SNHLY and CDR2 FYNNEI. The CDR3 sequence is 13 residues long. The CDR3 protein is CASKAGAPYEQYF. As DNA, the CDR3 is TGTGCCAGCAAAGCGGGAGCCCCCTACGAGCAGTACTTC.